Reported below is one T cell receptor beta chain. The antigen remains undetermined. The germline V gene has CDR1 MGHRA and CDR2 YSYEKL. CDR3 length: 15 amino acids. V was shortened by 0 bases and J by 2 bases, with 11 bases between the two germline ends. Sequenced by immunoSEQ multiplex PCR; TCRdb stores in-frame clones only, minus some. The data hold around 75,000 clones, with more than 75% observed a single time. This record belongs to a study of T cell responses to AZD1222 COVID-19 vaccine. Study in general: Researchers grouped second doses given at about 4 or about 12 weeks into one pool. Whole-study results and caveats: At 160-218 and 743-854, vaccine-associated CD4 TCRs were dominant, and they spanned spike. Two AZD1222 doses significantly raised spike-specific TCR breadth and depth over controls.

The chain is built from TRBV4-1 and TRBJ2-7; D remains ambiguous. The source is an adult in good health. Sequenced here: peripheral blood, sampled on day 0 of AZD1222 vaccination. The CDR3 region is CASSQDITQTYEQYF. Written as DNA, the CDR3 is TGCGCCAGCAGCCAAGATATTACACAAACCTACGAGCAGTACTTC.